This entry concerns a single T cell receptor (beta chain). The source of the sample is a study of T cell changes during pregnancy in multiple sclerosis. Clones were sequenced by immunoSEQ multiplex PCR, and TCRdb holds only the in-frame ones, with some missing. The sample yields roughly 70,000 clones, 80% to 95% seen once. V gave up 2 bases and J gave up 8 bases, with 10 bases separating them. The CDR3 consists of 13 residues. Germline V gene lookup returns CDR1 SGHTA and CDR2 FQGNSA. This clonotype was sampled from a female donor in good health, enrolled as a control in a pregnancy study. The sequenced sample was peripheral blood, obtained in the third trimester of pregnancy. The V gene is TRBV7-2, the J gene TRBJ2-4; D is unclear. CDR3 bases: TGTGCCAGCAGCTTATTTGAGAGAGACATTCAGTACTTC. It specifies CASSLFERDIQYF. Full variable domain (rest looked up from reference TRBV7-2 and TRBJ2-4): GAGVSQSPSNKVTEKGKDVELRCDPISGHTALYWYRQSLGQGLEFLIYFQGNSAPDKSGLPSDRFSAERTGGSVSTLTIQRTQQEDSAVYLCASSLFERDIQYFGAGTRLSVL.